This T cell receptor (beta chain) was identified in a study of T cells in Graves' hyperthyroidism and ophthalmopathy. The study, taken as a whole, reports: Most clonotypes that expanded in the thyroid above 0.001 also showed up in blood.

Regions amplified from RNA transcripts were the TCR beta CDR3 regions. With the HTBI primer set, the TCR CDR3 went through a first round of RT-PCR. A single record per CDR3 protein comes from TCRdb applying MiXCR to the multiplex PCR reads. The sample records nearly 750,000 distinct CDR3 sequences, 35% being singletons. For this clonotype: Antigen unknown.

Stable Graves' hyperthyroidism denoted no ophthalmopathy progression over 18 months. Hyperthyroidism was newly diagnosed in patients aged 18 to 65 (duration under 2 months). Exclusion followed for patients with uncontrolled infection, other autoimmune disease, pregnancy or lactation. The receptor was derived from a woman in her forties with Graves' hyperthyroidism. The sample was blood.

As DNA, the CDR3 is TGTGCCACCAGCAGAGACCGACAGGGCAAAACCGGGGAGCTGTTTTTT. Translating it yields CATSRDRQGKTGELFF. The rearrangement links TRBV15 to TRBJ2-2; 7 nucleotides line up with TRBD1. The CDR3 contains 16 residues. With 0 bases clipped from V and 5 bases from J, the junction kept 6 bases outside the gene matches. Germline V gene data show CDR1 as LNHNV and CDR2 as YYDKDF (reference sequence).